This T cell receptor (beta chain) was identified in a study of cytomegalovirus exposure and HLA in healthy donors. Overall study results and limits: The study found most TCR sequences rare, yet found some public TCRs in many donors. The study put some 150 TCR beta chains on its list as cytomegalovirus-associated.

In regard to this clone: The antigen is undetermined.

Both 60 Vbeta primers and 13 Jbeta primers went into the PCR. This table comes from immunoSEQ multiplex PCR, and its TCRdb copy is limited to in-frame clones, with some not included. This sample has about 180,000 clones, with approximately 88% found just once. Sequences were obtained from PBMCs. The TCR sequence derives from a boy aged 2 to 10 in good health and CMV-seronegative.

CDR3 bases: TGTGCCAGCAGCGTAGGTTTCGGTTCAGGAGGAAACACCATATATTTT. It translates to CASSVGFGSGGNTIYF. The chain employs TRBV9 and TRBJ1-3; the D is unclear. This CDR3 is 16 amino acids long. The germline CDR1 and CDR2 sequences are SGDLS and YYNGEE. Trimming stripped 0 bases from V and 4 bases from J, with 14 bases between.